Listed below are T cell receptor beta chains from one sample, sequenced in a study of T cell responses to AZD1222 COVID-19 vaccine. The repertoire was sequenced with immunoSEQ multiplex PCR; TCRdb's copy has only in-frame clones and lacks some. The table lists some 130,000 clones, approximately 92% of them singletons. The sequences come from peripheral blood, collected 28 days after the second AZD1222 dose. The receptors shown here come from an adult who received the AZD1222 COVID-19 vaccine. CDR3s leave out the opening cysteine and the closing phenylalanine or tryptophan. Only part of the rows carry a size: once, few, many, or a class if the clone is expanded.

NA	TRBJ2-7	TRBV7-9	ASSLLGWQPSYEQY
NA	TRBJ1-5	TRBV2	ASNKGTGQGQPQH
NA	TRBJ1-1	TRBV11-3	ASSLSGTKTEAF
NA	TRBJ1-5	TRBV7-3	ASSLTVTGDSNQPQH
NA	TRBJ1-3	TRBV7-9	ASSLIQAAGNTIY
once	TRBJ1-1	TRBV6-4	ASERTPTEAF
NA	TRBJ1-6	TRBV2	ASSGGAASPLH
NA	TRBJ1-6	TRBV5-1	ASSRETVGDSPLH
NA	TRBJ2-7	TRBV11-3	AIGQGPYEQY
NA	TRBJ1-1	TRBV2	ASSELSSGTDEAF